The 27 T cell receptor beta chains presented below share a single source sample, sequenced in a study of glioma-infiltrating T cells. The iRepertoire nested amplicon-rescue multiplex PCR amplified TCR alpha and beta CDR3s from RNA. TCRdb analysed the multiplex PCR reads with MiXCR anew, one entry per CDR3 protein. The profile shows around 390,000 distinct CDR3 sequences, about 40% of them singletons. The sequenced sample consisted of glioma tissue, nonneoplastic brain tissue, or PBMCs (not recorded which). The receptors originated from a human donor with low-grade glioma or glioblastoma, undergoing nonglioma brain surgery, or in good health (not recorded which).

This clonotype was counted only a few times. The genes are TRBV4-1 and TRBJ2-3; 9 nucleotides agree with TRBD2. The CDR3 covers 15 residues. V gave up 0 bases and J gave up 7 bases; unmatched junction bases: 5. Germline CDR1 MGHRA, CDR2 YSYEKL. CDR3 residues: CASSQEAGGPYTQYF. Written as DNA, the CDR3 is TGCGCCAGCAGCCAAGAGGCGGGAGGGCCGTATACGCAGTATTTT.

For this clonotype: The conserved closing phenylalanine or tryptophan is absent in this CDR3, likely reflecting a read error. The rearrangement uses TRBV20-1 and TRBJ1-1; D not resolved. The V and J ends lost 0 bases and 4 bases respectively, with 15 bases between them. This CDR3 region has 15 residues. In germline, CDR1 is DFQATT, CDR2 SNEGSKA (reference sequence). The CDR3 bases are TGCAGTGCTAGAGATCCGCGATACGCGGGCACTGAAGCTTTCCTT. Its protein product is CSARDPRYAGTEAFL.

The table lists this clonotype with a few counts. The J gene is TRBJ1-1, the V gene TRBV2; D is possibly TRBD1 (6 bases). There are 15 residues in the CDR3. Germline V gene lookup returns CDR1 SNHLY and CDR2 FYNNEI. Trimming removed 6 bases from V and 5 bases from J, with 19 bases in between. The CDR3 reads CASSHPQGWGTEAFF. CDR3 sequence (DNA): TGTGCCAGCAGCCACCCGCAGGGGTGGGGGACTGAAGCTTTCTTT.

This rearrangement joins TRBV6-1 to TRBJ2-7; D possibly uses TRBD1 or TRBD2 (6 bases each). Between the trimmed V and J ends, which lost 8 bases and 2 bases, there was a span of 19 bases. Per the germline V gene, CDR1 is MNHNS and CDR2 is SASEGT. The CDR3 length is 15 residues. CDR3 sequence (DNA): TGTGCCAGCGTCCCCGAAGGGGGGCCCGCCTACGAGCAGTACTTC. This translates into CASVPEGGPAYEQYF.

The table lists this clonotype with a count of one. This may arise from a read error, as a much more abundant clone is one base away. The chain employs TRBV27 and TRBJ2-3, with D possibly being TRBD1 (6 bases). Trimming stripped 6 bases from V and 3 bases from J, with 10 bases between. Germline V CDR1 and CDR2: MNHEY, SMNVEV (reference sequence). The CDR3 loop spans 13 amino acids. The CDR3 loop is CASRRDKTDTQYF. The CDR3, as DNA: TGTGCCAGCAGAAGGGACAAGACAGATACGCAGTATTTT.

This clonotype was picked up many times. This sequence joins TRBV27 and TRBJ2-7; tentative D call: TRBD2 (5 bases). CDR1 MNHEY and CDR2 SMNVEV come from the germline V gene (reference sequence). V lost 5 bases and J lost 5, with 13 bases in between. This CDR3 is built from 13 residues. The CDR3 nucleotides are TGTGCCAGCAGTAGCGGAACACCCAACGAGCAGTACTTC. Amino acid sequence: CASSSGTPNEQYF.

To note about this clonotype: One end of the junction fails to match germline, which may point to a read error. The DNA for the CDR3 is TGTGCCAGCAGTTACCGCTGGACATTCCACGAGCTGTACTTC. Residues: CASSYRWTFHELYF. This sequence joins TRBV27 and TRBJ2-7, with D tentatively TRBD1 (5 bases). The CDR3 extends over 14 amino acids. Germline assignment: CDR1 MNHEY and CDR2 SMNVEV (reference sequence).

As for this clonotype: This could be a read error, since a much larger clone is one nucleotide away. The rearrangement uses TRBV20-1 and TRBJ1-1; 9 bases agree with TRBD1. J gave up 7 bases and V 2 bases, and 8 bases lay outside the gene matches. The CDR3 has 14 amino acids. Germline V CDR1 and CDR2: DFQATT, SNEGSKA (reference sequence). Written as DNA, the CDR3 is TGCAGTGCTAGATCCGGGACAGGGAACCTTGAAGCTTTCTTT. Its protein is CSARSGTGNLEAFF.

The J gene is TRBJ2-1, the V gene TRBV7-9, with 16 bases identical to TRBD2. With 4 bases clipped from V and 1 base from J, the junction kept 7 bases outside the gene matches. The CDR3 runs 19 residues. Germline V gene lookup returns CDR1 SEHNR and CDR2 FQNEAQ (reference sequence). CDR3 region: CASSWAGLAGGGSYNEQFF. CDR3 DNA sequence: TGTGCCAGCAGCTGGGCGGGACTAGCGGGAGGGGGGTCCTACAATGAGCAGTTCTTC.

On this clonotype: One end of the junction fails to match germline, which may point to a read error. V usage is TRBV6-5 and J usage is TRBJ2-1, with D perhaps assigned TRBD1 or TRBD2 (5 bases each). This CDR3 comprises 11 residues. Germline V CDR1 and CDR2: MNHEY, SVGAGI. The CDR3 is CASSLGTHQPF. DNA for the CDR3: TGTGCCAGCAGCCTCGGGACCCATCAACCCTTC.

This clonotype was recorded once. The rearrangement links TRBV5-8 to TRBJ2-3; the match to TRBD1 covers 7 bases. The V segment lost 4 bases and the J segment 4 bases; nucleotides outside the gene matches: 6. Germline CDR1 reads SGHTS; CDR2 reads YDEGEE. The CDR3 loop spans 14 amino acids. The CDR3 DNA sequence: TGTGCCAGCAGCATGGGACAGTCCCCAGATACGCAGTATTTT. Translated, it gives CASSMGQSPDTQYF.

There are many counts of this clonotype. This rearrangement joins TRBV27 to TRBJ2-1; 8 nucleotides agree with TRBD2. This CDR3 spans 16 amino acids. Germline V lookup: CDR1 MNHEY, CDR2 SMNVEV (reference sequence). Trimming removed 6 bases from V and 0 bases from J; junction bases left unmatched: 7. The CDR3 protein is CASSLAGFGSYNEQFF. DNA of the CDR3: TGTGCCAGCAGCCTAGCGGGTTTCGGCTCCTACAATGAGCAGTTCTTC.

This clonotype has ten or more counts. The chain carries TRBV6-2 or TRBV6-3 and TRBJ2-2; unclear D gene. V lost 5 bases, J lost 8 bases, and 9 bases lay in between. This CDR3 spans 12 amino acids. CDR1 is MNHEY and CDR2 is SVGEGT in the germline V gene. The CDR3 here is CASSPKMGELFF. DNA for the CDR3: TGTGCCAGCAGTCCCAAGATGGGGGAGCTGTTTTTT.

Concerning this clonotype: This sequence may be a read error, since a much larger clone differs from it by one base. V and J are TRBV6-6 and TRBJ2-7; the D gene is possibly TRBD2 (5 bases). This CDR3 is built from 15 residues. Germline V gene sequence: CDR1 MNHNY, CDR2 SVGAGI (reference sequence). V shed 2 bases and J shed 3 bases, with 14 bases lying between them. DNA of the CDR3: TGTGCCAGCAGTTACACGACCAGCGGATACTACGAGCAGTACTTC. This gives the protein CASSYTTSGYYEQYF.

On this clonotype: Given a much more abundant clone one base away, this may be a read error. The chain has TRBV20-1 and TRBJ1-5; possibly TRBD1 for D (6 bases). The CDR3 spans 12 residues. Germline CDR1 DFQATT, CDR2 SNEGSKA (reference sequence). The CDR3 sequence is CSANRAPQHQHF. In DNA, the CDR3 is TGCAGTGCTAACAGGGCCCCTCAGCACCAGCATTTT.

This clonotype came up many times. The chain couples TRBV20-1 to TRBJ1-2; 9 bases are a match to TRBD1. Germline trimming cut 3 bases from V and 4 bases from J; bases unmatched to any gene: 6. The germline CDR1 and CDR2 sequences are DFQATT and SNEGSKA (reference sequence). This CDR3 is built from 14 residues. In nucleotides, the CDR3 is TGCAGTGCTAGCCGGGACAGGGCCGGCTATGGCTACACCTTC. Translating it yields CSASRDRAGYGYTF.

This clonotype was recorded many times. The chain combines TRBV6-1 with TRBJ2-1; D remains ambiguous. The germline V and J ends were trimmed by 4 bases and 1 base, with 11 bases remaining between them. The CDR3 runs to 15 residues. Germline V lookup: CDR1 MNHNS, CDR2 SASEGT. CDR3 sequence (DNA): TGTGCCAGCAGTGGCCAGGCGGTTTCCTACAATGAGCAGTTCTTC. Protein: CASSGQAVSYNEQFF.

Concerning this clonotype: The missing conserved phenylalanine or tryptophan at the end of this CDR3 makes a read error likely. This chain uses TRBV20-1 with TRBJ2-1; 8 nucleotides agree with TRBD2. Germline CDR1 DFQATT, CDR2 SNEGSKA (reference sequence). The CDR3 contains 15 residues. Trimming cost V 6 bases and J 2 bases; bases outside gene matches: 9. CDR3 coding DNA: TGCAGTGCCCAGTTCTCGGGAGGGGCCTACAATGAGCAGTTCCTC. Translated: CSAQFSGGAYNEQFL.

For this clonotype: One junction end does not reproduce the germline sequence, and a read error may be involved. The J gene is TRBJ1-5, the V gene TRBV12-3 or TRBV12-4; 8 bases match TRBD1. The CDR3 covers 16 residues. The CDR3 DNA sequence: TGTGCCAGCAGTTTATGGCGGCCAGGGGGCAATCATCCCCAGCATTTT. This encodes CASSLWRPGGNHPQHF.

The gene calls are TRBV7-2 and TRBJ2-7; D could derive from TRBD1 or TRBD2 (5 bases each). V was shortened by 5 bases and J by 4 bases, with 15 bases between the two germline ends. CDR1 SGHTA and CDR2 FQGNSA come from the germline V gene. CDR3 length: 14 amino acids. CDR3 protein: CASSPRGGLYEQYF. CDR3 nucleotide sequence: TGTGCCAGCAGCCCAAGGGGCGGACTTTACGAGCAGTACTTC.

This clonotype was found many times. The chain combines TRBV28 with TRBJ1-5, with D maybe TRBD1 (5 bases). Germline V gives CDR1 MDHEN, CDR2 SYDVKM. The CDR3 covers 16 residues. Trimming took off 6 bases at V and 0 bases at J, with 15 bases between the two ends. CDR3 region: CASRSPGPHSNQPQHF. Written as DNA, the CDR3 is TGTGCCAGCAGATCCCCGGGACCGCATAGCAATCAGCCCCAGCATTTT.

This clonotype was counted a few times. The V gene is TRBV18, the J gene TRBJ2-3; D not resolved. Looked up from germline, CDR1 is KGHSH and CDR2 is LQKENI. The CDR3 covers 13 residues. V lost 3 bases and J 3 bases, leaving 7 bases between the germline ends. CDR3 nucleotide sequence: TGTGCCAGCTCACCGGGGTTTACAGATACGCAGTATTTT. Its translation: CASSPGFTDTQYF.

The J gene is TRBJ2-5, the V gene TRBV5-4, with 9 bases identical to TRBD2. Per the germline V gene, CDR1 is SGHNT and CDR2 is YYREEE (reference sequence). Trimming at V came to 5 bases and at J to 4 bases, leaving 18 bases not matched to a gene. This CDR3 has 18 residues. The CDR3 sequence is CASSRSHSGRASIETQYF. The CDR3 nucleotides are TGTGCCAGCAGTCGCTCGCATAGCGGGAGAGCGTCGATAGAGACCCAGTACTTC.

For this clonotype: This may arise from a read error, as a much more abundant clone is one base away. This sequence joins TRBV28 and TRBJ2-3, with D perhaps matching TRBD1 or TRBD2 (6 bases each). Germline values: CDR1 MDHEN, CDR2 SYDVKM. V was trimmed by 10 bases and J by 1 base, leaving 24 bases between them. The CDR3 runs to 17 residues. The CDR3 loop reads CATRGSQQEGRTDTQYF. CDR3 DNA sequence: TGTGCCACCAGGGGTTCCCAGCAGGAGGGCCGCACAGATACGCAGTATTTT.

Turning to this clonotype: The junction and the germline gene differ at one end; a read error may be behind it. The chain employs TRBV6-6 and TRBJ1-6; D remains unclear. Germline V lookup: CDR1 MNHNY, CDR2 SVGAGI (reference sequence). The CDR3 runs 17 residues. CDR3 sequence reads: CASSYSGRPRYNSPLHF. DNA for the CDR3: TGCGCCAGCAGTTACTCGGGAAGGCCACGTTATAATTCACCCCTCCACTTT.

This clonotype was seen a handful of times. The rearrangement joins TRBV2 to TRBJ2-7, with TRBD1 as a possible D gene (5 bases). Germline V gives CDR1 SNHLY, CDR2 FYNNEI. This CDR3 is built from 13 residues. Trimming took 6 bases from V and 3 from J, leaving 12 bases between them. CDR3 sequence (DNA): TGTGCCAGCAGGGCGACAGCAAGCTACGAGCAGTACTTC. Translation gives CASRATASYEQYF.

As concerns this clonotype: This clone may be a read error of a much larger clone one base away. The V gene is TRBV3-1, the J gene TRBJ2-1; D gene uncertain. CDR3 size: 13 residues. In germline, CDR1 is LGHDT, CDR2 YNNKEL (reference sequence). In nucleotides, the CDR3 is TGTGCCAGCGGCCAAGTCCCCCGATGGGAGCAGTTCTTC. Protein: CASGQVPRWEQFF.